This T cell receptor (beta chain) is from a study of post-analysis software for immune sequencing data (dated by TCRdb to about 2015). With respect to the entire study: Relapsing-remitting, secondary progressive and progressive-relapsing multiple sclerosis were recorded as disease courses, and subtype annotation was lacking for some patients. The multiple sclerosis patient repertoires were compared with 11 previously published healthy control repertoires from donors aged about 6 to 25 years. A subset of samples was prepared in parallel using single-end sample barcoding, then pooled and co-amplified after Illumina adapter ligation.

Overall study outcomes, separate from this receptor: Direct clustering with F measure revealed strong co-clustering of samples prepared in the same batch, which led to a batch-effect correction. Several TRBV segments, including TRBV5-6, TRBV5-1 and TRBV20-1, were significantly more frequent in patients than controls. Compared with controls, multiple sclerosis patients had significantly lower normalized Chao1 diversity, a finding suggesting substantial peripheral T-cell clonal expansion. The multiple sclerosis patient group was slightly younger than the control group.

To demonstrate the VDJtools post-analysis software, the study profiled TCR beta repertoires from the peripheral blood of some 13 young patients with multiple sclerosis. Multiple sclerosis patients were children and adolescents aged about 6 to 15 years. This clonotype has a handful of counts. It lacks a known antigen. Base quality data are lacking; no much larger clone is found one base away. Receptor amplification or capture employed PCR. Sequenced on an Illumina HiSeq 2500. Unique molecular identifiers were incorporated into TCR beta cDNA libraries to reduce PCR and sequencing biases. Approximately 500,000 cDNA molecules were obtained for every 1 to 10 million input T cells, so each molecule roughly corresponded to one T cell. The patient libraries were prepared and sequenced using the same protocol as the earlier healthy control dataset. Samples belonging to the same batch were prepared together, multiplexed and sequenced on a shared HiSeq lane. In the original analysis: MIGEC handled the raw barcoded reads, throwing out single-read molecular identifier groups before consensus assembly and CDR3 extraction. VDJtools was used for post-analysis of the clonotype tables, with diversity normalized by down-sampling every dataset to the smallest sample size. To correct batch-related cross-sample contamination, repertoire overlap clustering matched CDR3 amino acid sequences but not nucleotide sequences. TCRdb reprocessing: public reads trimmed at Q25 with fastp, clones called with MiXCR, in-frame beta chains kept. Each CDR3 protein appears once, grouped with its most common genes and DNA. These V and J calls rely on TCRdb rather than the paper's analysis. Recorded for this sample are 380,000 or so distinct CDR3 sequences; around 37% of them occurred a single time. The top ten constitute roughly an eighth of the sample.

The V end loses 4 bases and the J end loses 8 bases, and a stretch of 15 bases separates them. The CDR3 has 14 amino acids, counting the end cysteine and phenylalanine. The DNA shown is the 42-base CDR3, in frame from base 1. Per the germline V gene, SGHTA is the CDR1 and FQGNSA is the CDR2. Sequenced sample: blood. The clonotype was recovered from a girl aged 5 to 17 with multiple sclerosis. The chain was built from TRBV7-2 and TRBJ2-1; no confident D gene assignment can be made. The DNA sequence is as follows: TGTGCCAGCAGCTCCCCCTCTATTAGGGATGAGCAGTTCTTC. Its product reads: CASSSPSIRDEQFF.